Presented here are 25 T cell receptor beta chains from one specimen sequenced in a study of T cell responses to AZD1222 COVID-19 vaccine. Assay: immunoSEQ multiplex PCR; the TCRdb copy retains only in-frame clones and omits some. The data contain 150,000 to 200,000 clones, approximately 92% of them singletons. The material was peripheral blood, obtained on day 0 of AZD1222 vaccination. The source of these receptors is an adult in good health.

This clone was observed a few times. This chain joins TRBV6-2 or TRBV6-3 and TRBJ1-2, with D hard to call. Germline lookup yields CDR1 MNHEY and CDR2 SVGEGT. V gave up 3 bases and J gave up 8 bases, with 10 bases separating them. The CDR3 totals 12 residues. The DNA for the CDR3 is TGTGCCAGCAGTTATGGGAGAGTCGGCTACACCTTC. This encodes CASSYGRVGYTF.

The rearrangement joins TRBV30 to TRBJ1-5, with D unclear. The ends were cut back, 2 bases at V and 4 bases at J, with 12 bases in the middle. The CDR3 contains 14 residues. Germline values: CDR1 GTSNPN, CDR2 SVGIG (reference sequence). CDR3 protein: CAWSKNPGNQPQHF. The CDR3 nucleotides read TGTGCCTGGAGTAAAAACCCGGGGAATCAGCCCCAGCATTTT.

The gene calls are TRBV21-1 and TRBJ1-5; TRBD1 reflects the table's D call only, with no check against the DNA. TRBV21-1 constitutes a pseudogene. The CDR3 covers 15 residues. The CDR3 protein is CASSPGVYCNQPQHF. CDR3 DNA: TGTGCCAGCAGCCCAGGGGTGTATTGCAATCAGCCCCAGCATTTT.

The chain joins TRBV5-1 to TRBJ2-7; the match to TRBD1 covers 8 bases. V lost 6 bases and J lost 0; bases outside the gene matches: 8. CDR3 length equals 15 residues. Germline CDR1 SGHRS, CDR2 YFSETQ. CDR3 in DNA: TGCGCCAGCAATCCAGGGGGCGGAAGCTCCTACGAGCAGTACTTC. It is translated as CASNPGGGSSYEQYF.

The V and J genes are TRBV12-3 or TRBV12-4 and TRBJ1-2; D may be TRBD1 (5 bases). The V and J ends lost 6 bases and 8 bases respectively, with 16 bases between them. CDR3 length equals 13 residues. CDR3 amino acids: CASRDGGLKGYTF. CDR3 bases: TGTGCCAGCAGGGACGGGGGTCTCAAGGGCTACACCTTC.

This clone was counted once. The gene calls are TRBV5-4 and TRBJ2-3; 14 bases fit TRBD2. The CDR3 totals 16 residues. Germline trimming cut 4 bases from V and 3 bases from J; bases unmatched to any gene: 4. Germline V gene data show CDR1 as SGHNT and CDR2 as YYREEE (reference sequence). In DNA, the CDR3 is TGTGCCAGCAGCACCGGACTAGCGGGGGGTACAGATACGCAGTATTTT. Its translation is CASSTGLAGGTDTQYF.

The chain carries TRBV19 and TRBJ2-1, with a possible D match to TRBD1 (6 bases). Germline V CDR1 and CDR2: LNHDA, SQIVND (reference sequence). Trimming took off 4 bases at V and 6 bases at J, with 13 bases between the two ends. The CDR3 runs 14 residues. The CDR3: CASSSRGPINEQFF. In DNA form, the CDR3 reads TGTGCCAGTAGTAGCAGGGGTCCGATCAATGAGCAGTTCTTC.

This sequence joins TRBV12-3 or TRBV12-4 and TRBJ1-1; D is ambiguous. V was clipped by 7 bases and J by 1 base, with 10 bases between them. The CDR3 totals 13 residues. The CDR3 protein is CASNLNPNTEAFF. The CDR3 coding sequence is TGTGCCAGCAACCTCAACCCGAACACTGAAGCTTTCTTT.

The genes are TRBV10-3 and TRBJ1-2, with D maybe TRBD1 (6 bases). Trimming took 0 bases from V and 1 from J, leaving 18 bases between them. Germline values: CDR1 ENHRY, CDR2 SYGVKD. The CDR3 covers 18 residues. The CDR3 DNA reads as TGTGCCATCAGTGAGTCGGAAACAGGGACATCTGTTAACTATGGCTACACCTTC. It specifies CAISESETGTSVNYGYTF.

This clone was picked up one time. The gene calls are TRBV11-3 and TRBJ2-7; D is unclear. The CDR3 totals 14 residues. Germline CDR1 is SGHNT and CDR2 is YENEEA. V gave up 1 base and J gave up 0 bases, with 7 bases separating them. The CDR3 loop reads CASSLGGSSYEQYF. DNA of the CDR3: TGTGCCAGCAGCTTAGGGGGAAGCTCCTACGAGCAGTACTTC.

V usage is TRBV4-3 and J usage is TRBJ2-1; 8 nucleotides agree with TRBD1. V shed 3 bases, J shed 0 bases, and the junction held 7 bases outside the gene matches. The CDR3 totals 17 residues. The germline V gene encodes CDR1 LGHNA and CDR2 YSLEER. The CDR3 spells CASSQDRAISSYNEQFF. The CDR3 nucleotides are TGCGCCAGCAGCCAGGACAGGGCAATAAGCTCCTACAATGAGCAGTTCTTC.

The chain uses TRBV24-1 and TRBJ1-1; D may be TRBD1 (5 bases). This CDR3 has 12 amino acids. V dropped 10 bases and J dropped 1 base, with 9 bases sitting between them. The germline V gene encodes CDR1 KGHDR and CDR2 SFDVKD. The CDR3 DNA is TGTGCCACTAGGGGCGGGAACACTGAAGCTTTCTTT. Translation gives CATRGGNTEAFF.

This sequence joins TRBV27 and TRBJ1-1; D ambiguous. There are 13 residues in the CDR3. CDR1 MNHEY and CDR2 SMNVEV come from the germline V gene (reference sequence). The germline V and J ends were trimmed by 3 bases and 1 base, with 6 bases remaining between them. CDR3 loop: CASSFWRNTEAFF. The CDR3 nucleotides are TGTGCCAGCAGTTTTTGGAGGAACACTGAAGCTTTCTTT.

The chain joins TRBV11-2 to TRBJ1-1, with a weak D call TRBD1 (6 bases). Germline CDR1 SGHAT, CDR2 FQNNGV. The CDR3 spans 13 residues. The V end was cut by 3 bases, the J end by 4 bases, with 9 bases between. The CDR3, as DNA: TGTGCCAGCAGCTTCAGGGGTCCCACTGAAGCTTTCTTT. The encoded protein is CASSFRGPTEAFF.

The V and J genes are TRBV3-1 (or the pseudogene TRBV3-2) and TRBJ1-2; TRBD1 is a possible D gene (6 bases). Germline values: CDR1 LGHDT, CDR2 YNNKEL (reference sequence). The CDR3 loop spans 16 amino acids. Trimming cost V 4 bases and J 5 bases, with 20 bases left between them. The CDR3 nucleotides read TGTGCCAGCAGCCCAGTAGGTGGCGGGACAAATTATGGCTACACCTTC. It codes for CASSPVGGGTNYGYTF.

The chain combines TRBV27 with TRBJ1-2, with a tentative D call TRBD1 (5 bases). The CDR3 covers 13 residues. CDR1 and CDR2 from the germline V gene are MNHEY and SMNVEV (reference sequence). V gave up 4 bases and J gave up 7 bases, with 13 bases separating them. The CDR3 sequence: CASSSGFRGGYTF. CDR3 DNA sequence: TGTGCCAGCAGTTCGGGTTTTAGGGGTGGCTACACCTTC.

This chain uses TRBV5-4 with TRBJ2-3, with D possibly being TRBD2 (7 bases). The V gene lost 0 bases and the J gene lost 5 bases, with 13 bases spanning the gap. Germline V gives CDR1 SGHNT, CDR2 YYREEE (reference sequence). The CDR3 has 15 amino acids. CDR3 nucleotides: TGTGCCAGCAGCTTGGATGGGGGGGCCGTAGATACGCAGTATTTT. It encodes CASSLDGGAVDTQYF. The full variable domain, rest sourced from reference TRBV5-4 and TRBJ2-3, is ETGVTQSPTHLIKTRGQQVTLRCSSQSGHNTVSWYQQALGQGPQFIFQYYREEENGRGNFPPRFSGLQFPNYSSELNVNALELDDSALYLCASSLDGGAVDTQYFGPGTRLTVL.

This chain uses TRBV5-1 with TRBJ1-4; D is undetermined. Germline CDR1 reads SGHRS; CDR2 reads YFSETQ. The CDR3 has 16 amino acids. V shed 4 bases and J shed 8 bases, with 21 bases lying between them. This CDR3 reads CASSQPTGIPGEKLFF. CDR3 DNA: TGCGCCAGCAGCCAACCGACCGGAATCCCCGGCGAAAAACTGTTTTTT.

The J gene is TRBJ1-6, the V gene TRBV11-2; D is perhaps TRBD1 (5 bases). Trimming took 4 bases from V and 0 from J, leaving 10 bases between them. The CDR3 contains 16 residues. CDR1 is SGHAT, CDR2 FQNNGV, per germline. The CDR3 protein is CASSSRGSSYNSPLHF. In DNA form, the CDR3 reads TGTGCCAGCAGCTCACGGGGGAGCTCCTATAATTCACCCCTCCACTTT.

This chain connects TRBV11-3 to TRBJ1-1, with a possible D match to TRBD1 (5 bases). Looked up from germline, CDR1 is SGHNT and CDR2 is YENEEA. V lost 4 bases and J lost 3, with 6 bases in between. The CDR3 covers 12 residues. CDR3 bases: TGTGCCAGCAGCTGGGGGGACACTGAAGCTTTCTTT. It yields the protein CASSWGDTEAFF.

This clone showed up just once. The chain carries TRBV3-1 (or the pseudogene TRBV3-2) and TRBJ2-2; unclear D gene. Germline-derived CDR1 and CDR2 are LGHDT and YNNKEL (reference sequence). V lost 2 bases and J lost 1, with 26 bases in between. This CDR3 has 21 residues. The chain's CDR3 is CASSQSNLVRWGSMNTGELFF. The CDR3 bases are TGTGCCAGCAGCCAATCTAATCTGGTGCGGTGGGGATCCATGAACACCGGGGAGCTGTTTTTT.

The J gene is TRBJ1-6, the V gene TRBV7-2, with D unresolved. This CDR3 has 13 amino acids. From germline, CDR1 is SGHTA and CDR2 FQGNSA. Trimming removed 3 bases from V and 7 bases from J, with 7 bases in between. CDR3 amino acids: CASSFNRNSPLHF. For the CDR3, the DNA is TGTGCCAGCAGCTTCAATCGGAATTCACCCCTCCACTTT.

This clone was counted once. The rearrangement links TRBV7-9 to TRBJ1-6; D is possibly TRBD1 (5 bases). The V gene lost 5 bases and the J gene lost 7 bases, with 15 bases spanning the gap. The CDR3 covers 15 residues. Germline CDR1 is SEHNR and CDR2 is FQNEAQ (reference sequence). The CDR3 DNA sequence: TGTGCCAGCAGCCTACTGCAGGGTAGCAATTCACCCCTCCACTTT. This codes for CASSLLQGSNSPLHF.

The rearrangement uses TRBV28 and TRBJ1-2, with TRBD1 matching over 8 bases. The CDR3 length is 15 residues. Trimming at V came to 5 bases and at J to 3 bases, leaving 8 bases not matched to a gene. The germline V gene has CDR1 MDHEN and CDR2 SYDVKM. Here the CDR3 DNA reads TGTGCCAGCAGTCTCCAGGACAGGGCTCACTATGGCTACACCTTC. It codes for CASSLQDRAHYGYTF.

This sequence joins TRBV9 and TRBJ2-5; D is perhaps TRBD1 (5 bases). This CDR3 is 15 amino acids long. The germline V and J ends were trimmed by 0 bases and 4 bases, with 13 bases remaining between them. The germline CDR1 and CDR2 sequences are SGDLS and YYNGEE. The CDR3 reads CASSVDGLTVETQYF. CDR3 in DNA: TGTGCCAGCAGCGTAGATGGTTTGACAGTAGAGACCCAGTACTTC.